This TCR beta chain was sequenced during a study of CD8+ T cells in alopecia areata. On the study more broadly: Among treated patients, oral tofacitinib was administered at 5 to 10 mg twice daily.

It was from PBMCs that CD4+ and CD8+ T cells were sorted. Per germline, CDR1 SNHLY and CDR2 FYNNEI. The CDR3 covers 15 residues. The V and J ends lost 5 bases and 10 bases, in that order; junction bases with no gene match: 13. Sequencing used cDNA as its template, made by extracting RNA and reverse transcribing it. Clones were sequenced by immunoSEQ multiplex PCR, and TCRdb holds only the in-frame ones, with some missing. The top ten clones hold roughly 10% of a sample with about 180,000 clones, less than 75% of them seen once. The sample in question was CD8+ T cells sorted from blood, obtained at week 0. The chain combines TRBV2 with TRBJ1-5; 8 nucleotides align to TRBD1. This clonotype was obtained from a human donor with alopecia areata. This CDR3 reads CASSSGQGRGHPQHF. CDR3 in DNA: TGTGCCAGCAGTTCTGGACAGGGTAGGGGTCATCCCCAGCATTTT.